This TCR beta chain was found in a study of T cells in tumors after PD-1 blockade (dated by TCRdb to about 2019). With respect to the entire study: Exclusion criteria were prior checkpoint blockade, use of systemic immunosuppressants, or recent radiotherapy or other anti-cancer therapy within 4 weeks. Paired single-cell RNA and TCR sequencing was performed on site-matched tumors from BCC or SCC patients before and after anti-PD-1 therapy. RECIST version 1.1 was used to assess clinical response. Patients received pembrolizumab 200 mg every 3 weeks or cemiplimab 350 mg every 2 weeks. A subset of patients also received ongoing daily vismodegib 150 mg during anti-PD-1 treatment. Bulk TCR sequencing was performed on more than nine peripheral blood samples from about five patients to compare blood and tumor clonotypes. On average, peripheral blood samples yielded under 45,000 unique clonotypes and 100,000 to 140,000 TCR templates (range roughly 24,679-257,772).

Deep TCRbeta sequencing was performed with the immunoSEQ platform. Per the original workflow: Only productive rearrangements were exported from the immunoSEQ Analyzer for downstream analysis. T cell phenotypes were assigned to bulk TCRbeta clonotypes by matching the clonotypes to single-cell RNA+TCR-seq clones that had the same TCRbeta sequence. Tumor enrichment of a clone was calculated by dividing the clone's tumor frequency by the clone's PBMC frequency, both taken from bulk TCR sequencing. TCRs were sorted with GLIPH into specificity groups, meaning clusters of distinct TCRs that share CDR3 motifs and likely recognize common antigens. TCRdb stores this immuneACCESS table with in-frame sequences only. Part of the clones is absent; in the studies checked, under half of the shortfall reflects unresolved V genes, and no reason is known for the rest. V, J and clone size are those of that table, while D and trimming were read from the DNA. This sample lists about 33,000 clones; approximately 78% were detected once. The ten biggest clones cover around 35% of the sample.

Reading the label with the study, this specimen's time point is: before anti-PD-1 therapy. Genomic DNA extracted from tumor biopsies or peripheral blood was used for bulk TCRbeta sequencing, with input ranging from about 616 ng to 6,500 ng. Every patient had histologically proven advanced or metastatic basal or squamous cell carcinoma and was a poor candidate for surgical resection. Of the ten or so patients in the basal cell carcinoma cohort, eight or nine underwent bulk tumor TCR sequencing. The investigation overall reported the following: Around 38% of the TCR clonotypes from tumors also showed up in blood, and some novel exhausted tumor clones were present in pre-treatment blood, which suggests peripheral recruitment. Where the novel T cell clones came from was not determined, and possible sources could include lymphoid organs or rare unexpanded clones inside the tumor or in the tumor periphery.

Taken from cysteine to phenylalanine, the CDR3 has 15 residues. Solely the CDR3 DNA is kept, with 45 bases framed from the first base. CDR1 and CDR2, per the germline V gene, are KGHSH and LQKENI. V trim: 2 bases; J trim: 2 bases; unmatched bases: 5. Concerning this clone: It has no known antigen specificity. Per-base qualities were not stored, and no clone one base away is much larger.

The chain employs TRBV18 and TRBJ1-2, and TRBD1 aligns with 7 junction nucleotides. The clonotype comes from a human donor with basal cell carcinoma. Sequences were derived from PBMCs, sampled before anti-PD-1 treatment. The base sequence is TGTGCCAGCTCACCAGCCGGGACAGAAAACTATGGCTACACCTTC. This encodes CASSPAGTENYGYTF.